This record looks at one T cell receptor beta chain sequence and its context. The CDR3 sequence is 19 residues long. CDR1 is SGHRS, CDR2 YFSETQ, per germline. V was pared by 0 bases and J by 1 base, with 5 bases of the junction left unmatched. This sample was included in a study of blood T cell repertoires in COVID-19. Study-level information: There were acute and convalescent COVID-19 samples, and they came from the United States, Italy and Spain. T cells, B-cell-depleted T cells, or PBMCs supplied cDNA or gDNA.

Original processing methods: Reference gene primer amplification gave estimated nucleated cell counts. Sequencing was performed with immunoSEQ multiplex PCR; in TCRdb, only in-frame clones are kept and a portion is missing. V and J calls and clone size follow that table, whereas D and trimming were derived from the DNA. The table records roughly 270,000 clones, approximately 85% of them present only once. This TCR derives from a man aged 50 or older with active or convalescent COVID-19. The V gene is TRBV5-1, the J gene TRBJ2-1, with TRBD2 matching 15 bases. The source material was peripheral blood. CDR3 residues: CASSLGGTSGRPSYNEQFF. CDR3 DNA: TGCGCCAGCAGCTTGGGGGGGACTAGCGGGAGGCCTTCCTACAATGAGCAGTTCTTC.